This TCR beta chain was sequenced for a study of shared clonotypes between healthy human individuals. Study-level points and caveats: Represented genetic and exposure-history diversity was restricted by having few donors.

Only in-frame clones appear in the TCRdb table, and some are missing; sequencing was by immunoSEQ multiplex PCR. The sample includes about 1 million clones, around 76% of them seen just once. The V gene's germline CDR1 is MNHNS and CDR2 SASEGT. Trimming shortened V by 5 bases and J by 0 bases, and 10 bases separated the two germline ends. The CDR3 extends over 14 amino acids. In the case of this clone: What it binds is unknown.

The receptor was isolated from a man aged 18 to 30 in good health. The sample was memory CD4+ T cells sorted from blood. As for subset: CD45RA-negative fraction. V usage is TRBV6-1 and J usage is TRBJ1-1; the D is unclear. CDR3 sequence reads: CASSQIWMNTEAFF. CDR3 bases: TGTGCCAGCAGTCAGATATGGATGAACACTGAAGCTTTCTTT.